The entry that follows covers one TCR beta chain sequence. This sample was included in a study of cytomegalovirus exposure and HLA in healthy donors. 13 Jbeta primers and 60 Vbeta primers were used for the PCR. Measured with immunoSEQ multiplex PCR; TCRdb has only the in-frame clones, and not every one. In the table there are 200,000 to 250,000 clones, roughly 75% of which are singletons. CDR1 MGHRA and CDR2 YSYEKL come from the germline V gene. The germline V and J ends were trimmed by 4 bases and 5 bases, with 11 bases remaining between them. This CDR3 is built from 14 residues. The chain couples TRBV4-1 to TRBJ2-2; no clear D. The sequenced sample was PBMCs. The TCR was taken from a woman between 25 and 40 years old in good health and CMV-seronegative. The CDR3 sequence: CASSPAIGTGELFF. The CDR3 DNA follows: TGCGCCAGCAGCCCCGCAATCGGTACCGGGGAGCTGTTTTTT.